This T cell receptor (beta chain) derives from a study of T cells in Graves' hyperthyroidism and ophthalmopathy. Absence of ophthalmopathy progression within 18 months defined stable Graves' hyperthyroidism. Lactation, pregnancy, other autoimmune disease or uncontrolled infection led to exclusion of patients. Using RNA transcripts as the source, TCR beta CDR3 regions were amplified. The HTBI primer set drove a first-round RT-PCR of the TCR CDR3. Using its own MiXCR run on the multiplex PCR reads, TCRdb lists one record per CDR3 protein. The data show 600,000 to 750,000 distinct CDR3 sequences, approximately 15% seen once. This clonotype was seen at least ten times. Antigen specificity is unknown. V lost 0 bases and J lost 0; bases outside the gene matches: 5. Germline V gene sequence: CDR1 KGHSH, CDR2 LQKENI. The CDR3 extends over 18 amino acids. General study points: The authors' 13 V-J model separated ophthalmopathy from stable hyperthyroidism. Most clonotypes that expanded in the thyroid above 0.001 also showed up in blood.

The TCR was taken from a man aged 45 to 65 with Graves' hyperthyroidism. What was sequenced was blood. The V and J genes are TRBV18 and TRBJ2-1, with TRBD2 matching 10 bases. The CDR3 DNA is TGTGCCAGCTCACCACCGGCGCTAGCGGGGGCCTCCTACAATGAGCAGTTCTTC. Translating gives CASSPPALAGASYNEQFF.